What follows are 20 T cell receptor beta chains derived from one specimen sequenced in a study of beta chain features in type 1 diabetes. What was sequenced were expressed TCRB transcripts, since all of the isolated RNA had been reverse transcribed. This table comes from immunoSEQ multiplex PCR, and its TCRdb copy is limited to in-frame clones, with some not included. Of 250,000 to 350,000 clones listed, 12% to 15% were seen once; the top ten hold roughly 6.7%. The specimen was central memory CD4+ T cells from blood. Receptors originate from a man aged 25-45 years in good health.

The V and J genes are TRBV11-2 and TRBJ2-3; perhaps TRBD2 as D (6 bases). Germline loops: CDR1 SGHAT, CDR2 FQNNGV. Trimming stripped 5 bases from V and 0 bases from J, with 21 bases between. The CDR3 contains 18 residues. The CDR3 DNA reads as TGTGCCAGCAGCATAAGAGTTAGCGGAGCCGCGAGCACAGATACGCAGTATTTT. It translates to CASSIRVSGAASTDTQYF. The whole variable domain, filled in from reference TRBV11-2 and TRBJ2-3, reads EAGVAQSPRYKIIEKRQSVAFWCNPISGHATLYWYQQILGQGPKLLIQFQNNGVVDDSQLPKDRFSAERLKGVDSTLKIQPAKLEDSAVYLCASSIRVSGAASTDTQYFGPGTRLTVL.

This chain joins TRBV10-2 and TRBJ1-2; D unclear. This CDR3 has 13 amino acids. Germline V lookup: CDR1 WSHSY, CDR2 SAAADI. Trimming pared 2 bases from V and 7 bases from J, leaving 11 bases between. CDR3 sequence: CASSEKAGSGYTF. In nucleotides, the CDR3 is TGCGCCAGCAGTGAGAAGGCAGGTTCTGGCTACACCTTC.

This clone appeared a few times. The CDR3 protein is CSVEDTGQGEAFF. The CDR3 nucleotides are TGCAGCGTTGAAGACACGGGACAGGGGGAAGCTTTCTTT. This sequence joins TRBV29-1 and TRBJ1-1; 10 nucleotides agree with TRBD1. This CDR3 region has 13 residues. J was trimmed by 8 bases and V by 0 bases; bases with no gene match: 3. Germline V CDR1 and CDR2: SQVTM, ANQGSEA. Full variable domain (outside the CDR3, taken from reference TRBV29-1 and TRBJ1-1): SAVISQKPSRDICQRGTSLTIQCQVDSQVTMMFWYRQQPGQSLTLIATANQGSEATYESGFVIDKFPISRPNLTFSTLTVSNMSPEDSSIYLCSVEDTGQGEAFFGQGTRLTVV.

This clone turned up a few times. The CDR3 loop reads CASSSQAGGQETQYF. CDR3 nucleotides: TGTGCCAGCAGCTCCCAGGCGGGGGGTCAAGAGACCCAGTACTTC. The chain uses TRBV5-4 and TRBJ2-5, with 8 nucleotides matching TRBD2. Germline CDR1 SGHNT, CDR2 YYREEE (reference sequence). The trim removed 3 bases at V and 2 bases at J, leaving 6 bases unmatched. The CDR3 runs 15 residues.

This clone was observed a handful of times. The rearrangement uses TRBV10-1 and TRBJ2-7; D remains ambiguous. Germline V gene lookup returns CDR1 WNHNN and CDR2 SYGVQD (reference sequence). Deletions cut 8 bases from V and 0 bases from J, with 8 bases between. This CDR3 is 12 amino acids long. The CDR3 region is CASGPTSYEQYV. For the CDR3, the DNA is TGCGCCAGCGGGCCCACCTCCTACGAGCAGTACGTC.

The chain carries TRBV5-1 and TRBJ1-5, with TRBD1 matching over 7 bases. The ends lost 4 bases at V and 5 bases at J; junction bases unmatched: 6. CDR1 is SGHRS and CDR2 is YFSETQ in the germline V gene. The CDR3 runs to 14 residues. The CDR3 sequence: CASSPGTADQPQHF. DNA of the CDR3: TGCGCCAGCAGCCCCGGGACAGCAGATCAGCCCCAGCATTTT.

V usage is TRBV7-9 and J usage is TRBJ1-5; D might be TRBD1 (6 bases). This CDR3 spans 15 amino acids. Looked up from germline, CDR1 is SEHNR and CDR2 is FQNEAQ (reference sequence). The ends were cut back, 2 bases at V and 5 bases at J, with 13 bases in the middle. The CDR3 DNA is TGTGCCAGCAGCTTAACCCGGGGGCGCGATCAGCCCCAGCATTTT. Translation: CASSLTRGRDQPQHF. The full variable domain, rest sourced from reference TRBV7-9 and TRBJ1-5, is DTGVSQNPRHKITKRGQNVTFRCDPISEHNRLYWYRQTLGQGPEFLTYFQNEAQLEKSRLLSDRFSAERPKGSFSTLEIQRTEQGDSAMYLCASSLTRGRDQPQHFGDGTRLSIL.

This clone was detected a few times. The rearrangement links TRBV9 to TRBJ2-5; maybe TRBD1 (6 bases). V lost 2 bases and J lost 5, with 16 bases in between. The CDR3 extends over 15 amino acids. Germline loops: CDR1 SGDLS, CDR2 YYNGEE. CDR3 sequence (DNA): TGTGCCAGCAGCGTTAATTCAGGGGCTAGGGAGACCCAGTACTTC. Translation: CASSVNSGARETQYF. Drawing the rest from reference TRBV9 and TRBJ2-5, the complete variable domain is DSGVTQTPKHLITATGQRVTLRCSPRSGDLSVYWYQQSLDQGLQFLIQYYNGEERAKGNILERFSAQQFPDLHSELNLSSLELGDSALYFCASSVNSGARETQYFGPGTRLLVL.

This clone was detected a few times. The genes are TRBV11-2 and TRBJ2-4; perhaps TRBD2 as D (5 bases). V dropped 1 base and J dropped 9 bases, with 16 bases sitting between them. The CDR3 spans 15 residues. Looked up from germline, CDR1 is SGHAT and CDR2 is FQNNGV. Here the CDR3 reads CASSLGRGGSSIQYF. In DNA, the CDR3 is TGTGCCAGCAGCTTAGGTCGGGGTGGTAGTAGCATTCAGTACTTC.

This clone was counted between two and nine times. V and J are TRBV19 and TRBJ2-7; a weak D match, TRBD2 (6 bases). V was pared by 5 bases and J by 6 bases, with 14 bases between. The CDR3 length is 13 residues. Per the germline V gene, CDR1 is LNHDA and CDR2 is SQIVND (reference sequence). The CDR3 nucleotides read TGTGCCAGTAGTGGGCTAGCGTTCTTCGAGCAGTACTTC. Amino acid sequence: CASSGLAFFEQYF.

This chain links TRBV20-1 with TRBJ1-1, with D tentatively TRBD1 (6 bases). Germline CDR1 is DFQATT and CDR2 is SNEGSKA (reference sequence). V was clipped by 3 bases and J by 10 bases, with 12 bases between them. This CDR3 has 11 amino acids. This chain's CDR3 is CSARGPRGAFF. The CDR3 coding sequence is TGCAGTGCTAGGGGCCCCAGGGGAGCTTTCTTT.

The chain carries TRBV4-1 and TRBJ1-5; tentatively, D is TRBD1 (6 bases). V lost 1 base, J lost 2 bases, and 9 bases lay in between. Germline lookup yields CDR1 MGHRA and CDR2 YSYEKL. This CDR3 spans 15 amino acids. The CDR3 DNA reads as TGCGCCAGCAGCCAAGCGGACAGCCGCAATCAGCCCCAGCATTTT. Its protein product is CASSQADSRNQPQHF.

The chain links TRBV4-3 to TRBJ1-2; D ambiguous. With 0 bases removed from V and 4 bases from J, the gap between germline ends came to 9 bases. This CDR3 has 14 residues. CDR1 LGHNA and CDR2 YSLEER come from the germline V gene. In DNA form, the CDR3 reads TGCGCCAGCAGCCAAGACAGAGTGTCCTATGGCTACACCTTC. Its translation: CASSQDRVSYGYTF.

The V and J genes are TRBV1 and TRBJ2-2; the table calls TRBD1, which could not be checked here. TRBV1 counts as a pseudogene. The CDR3 loop spans 18 amino acids. The CDR3 DNA follows: TGCACCAGCAGCCAAAGCACAGGAAGAGCTAATAACACCGGGGAGCTGTTTTTT. Translated: CTSSQSTGRANNTGELFF.

The genes are TRBV7-2 and TRBJ2-3, with no clear D. V was clipped by 6 bases and J by 4 bases, with 8 bases between them. Germline assignment: CDR1 SGHTA and CDR2 FQGNSA. The CDR3 has 12 residues. The CDR3 is CASRRISDTQYF. CDR3 sequence (DNA): TGTGCCAGCAGGCGGATTTCAGATACGCAGTATTTT. The full variable domain, in which reference TRBV7-2 and TRBJ2-3 provide the parts outside the CDR3, is GAGVSQSPSNKVTEKGKDVELRCDPISGHTALYWYRQSLGQGLEFLIYFQGNSAPDKSGLPSDRFSAERTGGSVSTLTIQRTQQEDSAVYLCASRRISDTQYFGPGTRLTVL.

The chain has TRBV28 and TRBJ1-2; TRBD1 is a possible D gene (5 bases). Germline lookup yields CDR1 MDHEN and CDR2 SYDVKM. The CDR3 covers 13 residues. V was cut by 5 bases and J by 6 bases, with 13 bases left in between. The CDR3 reads CASSTTEPNGYTF. DNA of the CDR3: TGTGCCAGCAGTACGACAGAGCCGAATGGCTACACCTTC.

Note on this clone: Distinct nucleotide sequences in the sample also encode this CDR3. The chain combines TRBV5-1 with TRBJ1-5, with a tentative D call TRBD1 (5 bases). Germline CDR1 is SGHRS and CDR2 is YFSETQ. This CDR3 is built from 15 residues. Trimming removed 3 bases from V and 0 bases from J, with 10 bases in between. The chain's CDR3 is CASSWGPGSNQPQHF. The CDR3, as DNA: TGCGCCAGCAGCTGGGGCCCAGGTAGCAATCAGCCCCAGCATTTT.

This clone was observed at least ten times. This chain connects TRBV6-8 to TRBJ2-7; D call uncertain. The germline CDR1 and CDR2 sequences are MNHGY and SAAAGT. V lost 7 bases and J lost 0, with 16 bases in between. The CDR3 is 15 amino acids. The CDR3 sequence: CASISTFLSSYEQYF. CDR3 bases: TGTGCCAGCATCTCGACTTTCCTGAGCTCCTACGAGCAGTACTTC.

The V call is TRBV7-2, the J call TRBJ2-7, with unresolved D. Germline-derived CDR1 and CDR2 are SGHTA and FQGNSA. Trimming removed 1 base from V and 2 bases from J, with 9 bases in between. The CDR3 consists of 14 residues. The chain's CDR3 is CASSLEAGPYEQYF. In DNA form, the CDR3 reads TGTGCCAGCAGCTTAGAAGCAGGACCCTACGAGCAGTACTTC.

This clone was picked up many times. The J gene is TRBJ2-5, the V gene TRBV5-6; D not certain. In germline, CDR1 is SGHDT, CDR2 YYEEEE. Trimming pared 0 bases from V and 7 bases from J, leaving 4 bases between. This CDR3 comprises 11 residues. In nucleotides, the CDR3 is TGTGCCAGCAGCTTGGAGGGGACCCAGTACTTC. This codes for CASSLEGTQYF.